This T cell receptor beta chain was sequenced for a study of response to subunit inactivated influenza vaccine. TCRdb used MiXCR to reprocess the RT-PCR reads, holding one entry per CDR3 protein. The sample lists some 550,000 distinct CDR3 sequences, 20% to 25% occurring once. Deletions cut 4 bases from V and 5 bases from J, with 12 bases between. The germline V gene encodes CDR1 SGHRS and CDR2 YFSETQ. The CDR3 runs to 13 residues. These sequences were also reported in another study, on T cells expressing NK-cell markers. That work adds: For TCR beta, cDNA was produced by 5'RACE template switching with UMIs. In several experiments, an anti-gamma-delta TCR antibody restricted sorting to alpha-beta TCR T cells. NKG2C+ dominant clonotypes from 5 or 6 donors made up roughly 1.0-8% of CD8+ T cells.

The source of this sequence is a man in his fifties or sixties who received an inactivated influenza vaccine. The gene calls are TRBV5-1 and TRBJ2-5, with unresolved D. The source material was CD4+ T cells sorted from PBMCs, sampled 12 days after vaccination. The CDR3: CASSGLGEETQYF. The CDR3 nucleotides are TGCGCCAGCAGCGGGCTAGGTGAGGAGACCCAGTACTTC.